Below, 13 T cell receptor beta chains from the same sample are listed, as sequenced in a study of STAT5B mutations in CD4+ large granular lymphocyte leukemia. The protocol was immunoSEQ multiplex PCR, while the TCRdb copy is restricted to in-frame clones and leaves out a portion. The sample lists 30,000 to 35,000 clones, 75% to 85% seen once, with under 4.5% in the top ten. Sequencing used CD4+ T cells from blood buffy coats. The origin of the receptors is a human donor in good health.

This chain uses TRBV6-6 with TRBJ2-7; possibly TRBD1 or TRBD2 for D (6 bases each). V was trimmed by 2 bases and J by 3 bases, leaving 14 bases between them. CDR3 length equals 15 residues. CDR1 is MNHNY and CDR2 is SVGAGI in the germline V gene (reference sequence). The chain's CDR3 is CASSYGGEGGYEQYF. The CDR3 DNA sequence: TGTGCCAGCAGTTACGGAGGGGAAGGGGGCTACGAGCAGTACTTC.

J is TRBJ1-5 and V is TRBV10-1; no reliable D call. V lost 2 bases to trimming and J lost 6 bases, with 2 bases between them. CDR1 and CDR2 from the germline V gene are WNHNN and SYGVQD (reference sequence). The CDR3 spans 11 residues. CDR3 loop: CASSEGQPQHF. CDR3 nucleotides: TGCGCCAGCAGTGAGGGTCAGCCCCAGCATTTT.

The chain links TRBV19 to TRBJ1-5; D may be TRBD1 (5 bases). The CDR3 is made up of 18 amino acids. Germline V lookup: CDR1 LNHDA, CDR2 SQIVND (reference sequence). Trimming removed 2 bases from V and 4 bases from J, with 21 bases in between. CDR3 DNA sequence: TGTGCCAGTAGTATATGGAAGGGGCCGCGGGCGCCTAATCAGCCCCAGCATTTT. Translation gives CASSIWKGPRAPNQPQHF.

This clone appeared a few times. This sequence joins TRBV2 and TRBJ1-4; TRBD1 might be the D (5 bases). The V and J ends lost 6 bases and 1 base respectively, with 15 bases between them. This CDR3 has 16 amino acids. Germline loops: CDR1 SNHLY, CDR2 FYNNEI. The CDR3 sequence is CASRVPMGGTNEKLFF. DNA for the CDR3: TGTGCCAGCAGGGTCCCCATGGGGGGAACTAATGAAAAACTGTTTTTT.

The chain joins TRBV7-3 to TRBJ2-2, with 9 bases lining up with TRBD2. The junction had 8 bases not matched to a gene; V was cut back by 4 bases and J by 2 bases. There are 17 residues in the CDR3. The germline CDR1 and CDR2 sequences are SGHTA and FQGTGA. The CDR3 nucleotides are TGTGCCAGCAGCTCGGTTAGCGGGAGTAGCAACACCGGGGAGCTGTTTTTT. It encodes CASSSVSGSSNTGELFF.

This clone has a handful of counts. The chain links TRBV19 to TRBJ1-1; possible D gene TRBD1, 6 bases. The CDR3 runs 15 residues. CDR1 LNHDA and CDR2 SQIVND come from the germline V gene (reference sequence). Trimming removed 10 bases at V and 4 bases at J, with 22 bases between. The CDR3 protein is CATSPNRAMGTEAFF. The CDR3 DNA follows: TGTGCCACCTCTCCCAACAGGGCAATGGGCACTGAAGCTTTCTTT.

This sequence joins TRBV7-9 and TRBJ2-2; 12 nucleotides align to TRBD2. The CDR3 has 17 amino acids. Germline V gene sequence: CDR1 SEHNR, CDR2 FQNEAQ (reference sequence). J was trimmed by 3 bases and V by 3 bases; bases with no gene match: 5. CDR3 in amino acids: CASSFRTSGDYTGELFF. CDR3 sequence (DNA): TGTGCCAGCAGCTTCAGGACTAGCGGGGACTACACCGGGGAGCTGTTTTTT.

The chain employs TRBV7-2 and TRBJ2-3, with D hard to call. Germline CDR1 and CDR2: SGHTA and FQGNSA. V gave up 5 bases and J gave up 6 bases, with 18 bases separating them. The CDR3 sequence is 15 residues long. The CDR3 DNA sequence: TGTGCCAGCAGCCCGGACCCCCGGGCGACGGATACGCAGTATTTT. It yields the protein CASSPDPRATDTQYF.

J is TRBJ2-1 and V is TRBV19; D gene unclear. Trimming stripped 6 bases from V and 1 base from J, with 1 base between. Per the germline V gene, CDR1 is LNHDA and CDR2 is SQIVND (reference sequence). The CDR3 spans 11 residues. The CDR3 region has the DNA TGTGCCAGTAGGTCCTACAATGAGCAGTTCTTC. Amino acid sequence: CASRSYNEQFF.

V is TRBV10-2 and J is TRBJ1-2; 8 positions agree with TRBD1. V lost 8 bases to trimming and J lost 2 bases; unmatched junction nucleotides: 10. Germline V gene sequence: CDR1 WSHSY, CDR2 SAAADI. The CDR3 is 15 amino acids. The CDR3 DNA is TGCGCCAGCTCTCCCCGCGGGACAGGAAACTATGGCTACACCTTC. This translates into CASSPRGTGNYGYTF.

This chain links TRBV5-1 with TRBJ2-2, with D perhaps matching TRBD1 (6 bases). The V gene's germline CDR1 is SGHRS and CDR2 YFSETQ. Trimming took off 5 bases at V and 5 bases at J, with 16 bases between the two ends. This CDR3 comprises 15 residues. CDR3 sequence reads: CASRTGQSQTGELFF. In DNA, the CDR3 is TGCGCCAGCAGAACTGGACAGTCTCAAACCGGGGAGCTGTTTTTT.

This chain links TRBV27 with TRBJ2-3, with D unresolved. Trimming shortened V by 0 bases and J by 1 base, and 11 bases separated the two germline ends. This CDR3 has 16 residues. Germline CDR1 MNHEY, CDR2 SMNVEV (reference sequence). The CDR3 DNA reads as TGTGCCAGCAGTTTATCGATATCGCGGCGCACAGATACGCAGTATTTT. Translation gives CASSLSISRRTDTQYF.

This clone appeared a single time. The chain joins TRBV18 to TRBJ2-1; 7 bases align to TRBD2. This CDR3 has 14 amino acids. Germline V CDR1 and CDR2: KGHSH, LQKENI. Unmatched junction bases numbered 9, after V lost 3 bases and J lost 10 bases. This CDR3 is CASSPSSGPQEQFF. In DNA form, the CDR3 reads TGTGCCAGCTCACCGTCTAGCGGCCCCCAGGAGCAGTTCTTC.